These T cell receptor beta chains were read from a single sample in a study of a mutant IDH1 vaccine in newly diagnosed glioma. The antigens of these receptors remain unknown. The data were produced by immunoSEQ multiplex PCR, yet TCRdb's version contains in-frame clones alone and is incomplete. The table lists about 64,000 clones, about 81% of them singletons. Source: PBMCs, taken from a glioma patient whose treatment included an IDH1 peptide vaccine. These receptors originate from a woman in her 50s with glioma. Both conserved end residues are part of each CDR3. The order of the fields is J gene, V gene, clone size, D gene, CDR3 DNA, CDR3 protein. The D gene is left open where the match is weak. The size entry is marked missing in some rows and otherwise reads once, few, many or a size class.

TRBJ1-4,TRBV15,.,.,TGTGCCACCAGCAGCCAAACGCAGGCTATCACTAATGAAAAACTGTTTTTT,CATSSQTQAITNEKLFF
TRBJ2-7,TRBV4-2,.,.,TGTGCCAGCAGCCAAATTAATGACGAGCAGTACTTC,CASSQINDEQYF
TRBJ2-5,TRBV25-1,.,TRBD2,TGTGCCAGCAGCAATCGGGGGGGCCGAGAGACCCAGTACTTC,CASSNRGGRETQYF
TRBJ1-5,TRBV6-6,.,.,TGTGCCAGCAGGCCACGGGGTCAGGGCAATCAGCCCCAGCATTTT,CASRPRGQGNQPQHF
TRBJ1-5,TRBV4-1,few,.,TGCGCCAGCAGCCAAGTTCAGGGTAGGGGCAATCAGCCCCAGCATTTT,CASSQVQGRGNQPQHF
TRBJ2-1,TRBV5-1,.,.,TGCGCCAGCAGCTTGAGGTTGGAGAGGAATGAGCAGTTCTTC,CASSLRLERNEQFF
TRBJ1-2,TRBV2,.,TRBD1,TGTGCCAGCAGCGTAACAGGGGATAGAGGCTACACCTTC,CASSVTGDRGYTF
TRBJ1-5,TRBV23-1,.,TRBD1,TGCGCCAGCAGTCAAGCAGGGGGCTCTTGTGTAGACCAGCCCCAGCATTTT,CASSQAGGSCVDQPQHF
TRBJ2-7,TRBV5-5,.,.,TGTGCCAGCAGCTTACGGAACAGGGCCTCCTACGAGCAGTACTTC,CASSLRNRASYEQYF
TRBJ1-5,TRBV6-6,once,.,TGTGCCAGCAGTAAAACACTGGCGGTTGATCAGCCCCAGCATTTT,CASSKTLAVDQPQHF
TRBJ1-5,TRBV5-6,.,.,TGTGCCAGCAGCTTGGCCCTCTCCGGGCCCCAGCATTTT,CASSLALSGPQHF
TRBJ1-3,TRBV7-9,.,TRBD1,TGTGCCAGCAGCCTGACAGGGAGGGGTGGAAACACCATATATTTT,CASSLTGRGGNTIYF
TRBJ1-4,TRBV4-2,.,TRBD1,TGTGCCAGCAGCCCGGACAGGGGTAGGTTGGATGAAAAACTGTTTTTT,CASSPDRGRLDEKLFF
TRBJ2-2,TRBV9,few,.,TGTGCCAGCACCCTTTTGCCAATTACGAACACCGGGGAGCTGTTTTTT,CASTLLPITNTGELFF
TRBJ2-7,TRBV2,.,TRBD1,TGTGCCAGCAGGGAGGGACAGGGGGCTTACTACGAGCAGTACTTC,CASREGQGAYYEQYF
TRBJ1-1,TRBV12-5,.,.,TGTGCTAGTGGTTTGGTACTAATCGGAACGAACACTGAAGCTTTCTTT,CASGLVLIGTNTEAFF
TRBJ1-4,TRBV6-6,.,TRBD1,TGTGCCAGCAGTGCACAGGGGGTTCTAGGTGAAAAACTGTTTTTT,CASSAQGVLGEKLFF
TRBJ2-1,TRBV9,.,TRBD2,TGTGCCAGCAGCCTCAGACTAGCGGGGGAGTACAATGAGCAGTTCTTC,CASSLRLAGEYNEQFF
TRBJ1-2,TRBV30,.,.,TGTGCCTGTTCCCGGGACACTAGGGGCGGCTACACCTTC,CACSRDTRGGYTF
TRBJ1-1,TRBV5-6,.,.,TGTGCCAGCACCCGAGGGGGGTCCGGGAACACTGAAGCTTTCTTT,CASTRGGSGNTEAFF
TRBJ2-3,TRBV5-4,.,TRBD1,TGTGCCAGCAGCTTGGCCAACAGGGGGCCGACAGATACGCAGTATTTT,CASSLANRGPTDTQYF
TRBJ2-1,TRBV10-3,.,.,TGTGCCATCAGTGAGTCAGTCGGTCTAGCCGGGCTCTACAATGAGCAGTTCTTC,CAISESVGLAGLYNEQFF
TRBJ2-3,TRBV2,.,TRBD2,TGTGCCAGCAGCGCGGGGGGGCCTAGCACAGATACGCAGTATTTT,CASSAGGPSTDTQYF
TRBJ1-5,TRBV6-1,few,TRBD1,TGTGCCAGCAGTTGGGACAGGGGCGATTACCAGCCCCAGCATTTT,CASSWDRGDYQPQHF
TRBJ2-3,TRBV9,.,.,TGTGCCAGCGGGGGGAATGGAGATACGCAGTATTTT,CASGGNGDTQYF
TRBJ1-5,TRBV7-9,.,.,TGTGCCAGCAGCCCAAAAACAGGGAATCAGCCCCAGCATTTT,CASSPKTGNQPQHF
TRBJ1-5,TRBV7-8,.,.,TGTGCCAGCAGCTTAGGGGGACTTTATAGCAATCAGCCCCAGCATTTT,CASSLGGLYSNQPQHF
TRBJ1-1,TRBV19,few,.,TGTGCCACTATTTCCGGTGAAGCTTTCTTT,CATISGEAFF
TRBJ1-1,TRBV7-9,.,TRBD1,TGTGCCAGCAGCTCCCCACCGAGGGACAGGGGGGACACTGAAGCTTTCTTT,CASSSPPRDRGDTEAFF
TRBJ1-1,TRBV19,.,.,TGTGCCAGTAGAACCCCGACAGGTCCTGATTGGGCTTTCTTT,CASRTPTGPDWAFF
TRBJ2-2,TRBV5-1,.,TRBD2,TGCGCCAGCAGCTTCCCGGGACTAGCGGGGGGCCCCTCGAACACCGGGGAGCTGTTTTTT,CASSFPGLAGGPSNTGELFF
TRBJ2-7,TRBV9,.,TRBD1,TGTGCCAGCAGCGAGACCGGGACAGGGGACTACGAGCAGTACTTC,CASSETGTGDYEQYF
TRBJ1-2,TRBV6-5,.,.,TGTGCCAGCAGTCGGACAAGGAGGGACTATGGCTACACCTTC,CASSRTRRDYGYTF
TRBJ2-5,TRBV7-8,.,TRBD2,TGTGCCAGCAGCTCCCCTGGGCGGGGGGTTGAGACCCAGTACTTC,CASSSPGRGVETQYF
TRBJ1-5,TRBV19,.,TRBD1,TGTGCCAGTAGGCGGGGACAGGGGAAACAGCCCCAGCATTTT,CASRRGQGKQPQHF
TRBJ2-5,TRBV19,.,TRBD1,TGTGCCAGTAGTCCCCGGGACAGACAAGAGACCCAGTACTTC,CASSPRDRQETQYF
TRBJ1-5,TRBV6-6,.,TRBD1,TGTGCCAGCGGACGGGTACAGGGGGAAAAACCTCAGCCCCAGCATTTT,CASGRVQGEKPQPQHF
TRBJ2-6,TRBV6-4,.,.,TGTGCCAGCAGTGATTCTGGGGCCAACGTCCTGACTTTC,CASSDSGANVLTF
TRBJ2-5,TRBV2,few,TRBD2,TGTGCCAGCAGTGACCTCGGGACTAGCGGGCCGATGGGACAAGAGACCCAGTACTTC,CASSDLGTSGPMGQETQYF
TRBJ2-7,TRBV20-1,.,.,TGCAGTGACAGCTACGAGCAGTACTTC,CSDSYEQYF
TRBJ2-7,TRBV18,.,TRBD2,TGTGCCAGCTCACCAGATGGGACTAGAAACTCTCTTATCATATACGAGCAGTACTTC,CASSPDGTRNSLIIYEQYF
TRBJ2-3,TRBV2,.,TRBD2,TGTGCCAGCAGTGAGACTAGCGGGGGGCGCAGTACGCAGTATTTT,CASSETSGGRSTQYF
TRBJ1-1,TRBV10-3,.,TRBD1,TGTGCCATCAGTGCGCCGGGACAGGGGAATCGCACTGAAGCTTTCTTT,CAISAPGQGNRTEAFF
TRBJ1-1,TRBV30,few,TRBD1,TGTGCCTGGATCAGGGGGCGGATTGAAGCTTTCTTT,CAWIRGRIEAFF
TRBJ1-5,TRBV27,.,.,TGTGCCAGCAGTTTCAGGACAGTCCATCAGCCCCAGCATTTT,CASSFRTVHQPQHF
TRBJ2-3,TRBV6-1,.,.,TGTGCCAGCAGGGGATATAGCACAGATACGCAGTATTTT,CASRGYSTDTQYF
TRBJ2-6,TRBV19,.,TRBD1,TGTGCCAGTAAATACAGGGGAGAAGGGGCCAACGTCCTGACTTTC,CASKYRGEGANVLTF
TRBJ2-7,TRBV5-1,.,.,TGCGCCAGCAGCCCCGGGACGAACTCCTACGAGCAGTACTTC,CASSPGTNSYEQYF
TRBJ2-3,TRBV5-1,.,.,TGCGCCAGCAGCGCCGAGGGACCTGACCGCACAGATACGCAGTATTTT,CASSAEGPDRTDTQYF
TRBJ1-2,TRBV28,few,.,TGTGCCAGCAGTTTAAGGGCCAGGGGTGGATTACGTGGCTACACCTTC,CASSLRARGGLRGYTF